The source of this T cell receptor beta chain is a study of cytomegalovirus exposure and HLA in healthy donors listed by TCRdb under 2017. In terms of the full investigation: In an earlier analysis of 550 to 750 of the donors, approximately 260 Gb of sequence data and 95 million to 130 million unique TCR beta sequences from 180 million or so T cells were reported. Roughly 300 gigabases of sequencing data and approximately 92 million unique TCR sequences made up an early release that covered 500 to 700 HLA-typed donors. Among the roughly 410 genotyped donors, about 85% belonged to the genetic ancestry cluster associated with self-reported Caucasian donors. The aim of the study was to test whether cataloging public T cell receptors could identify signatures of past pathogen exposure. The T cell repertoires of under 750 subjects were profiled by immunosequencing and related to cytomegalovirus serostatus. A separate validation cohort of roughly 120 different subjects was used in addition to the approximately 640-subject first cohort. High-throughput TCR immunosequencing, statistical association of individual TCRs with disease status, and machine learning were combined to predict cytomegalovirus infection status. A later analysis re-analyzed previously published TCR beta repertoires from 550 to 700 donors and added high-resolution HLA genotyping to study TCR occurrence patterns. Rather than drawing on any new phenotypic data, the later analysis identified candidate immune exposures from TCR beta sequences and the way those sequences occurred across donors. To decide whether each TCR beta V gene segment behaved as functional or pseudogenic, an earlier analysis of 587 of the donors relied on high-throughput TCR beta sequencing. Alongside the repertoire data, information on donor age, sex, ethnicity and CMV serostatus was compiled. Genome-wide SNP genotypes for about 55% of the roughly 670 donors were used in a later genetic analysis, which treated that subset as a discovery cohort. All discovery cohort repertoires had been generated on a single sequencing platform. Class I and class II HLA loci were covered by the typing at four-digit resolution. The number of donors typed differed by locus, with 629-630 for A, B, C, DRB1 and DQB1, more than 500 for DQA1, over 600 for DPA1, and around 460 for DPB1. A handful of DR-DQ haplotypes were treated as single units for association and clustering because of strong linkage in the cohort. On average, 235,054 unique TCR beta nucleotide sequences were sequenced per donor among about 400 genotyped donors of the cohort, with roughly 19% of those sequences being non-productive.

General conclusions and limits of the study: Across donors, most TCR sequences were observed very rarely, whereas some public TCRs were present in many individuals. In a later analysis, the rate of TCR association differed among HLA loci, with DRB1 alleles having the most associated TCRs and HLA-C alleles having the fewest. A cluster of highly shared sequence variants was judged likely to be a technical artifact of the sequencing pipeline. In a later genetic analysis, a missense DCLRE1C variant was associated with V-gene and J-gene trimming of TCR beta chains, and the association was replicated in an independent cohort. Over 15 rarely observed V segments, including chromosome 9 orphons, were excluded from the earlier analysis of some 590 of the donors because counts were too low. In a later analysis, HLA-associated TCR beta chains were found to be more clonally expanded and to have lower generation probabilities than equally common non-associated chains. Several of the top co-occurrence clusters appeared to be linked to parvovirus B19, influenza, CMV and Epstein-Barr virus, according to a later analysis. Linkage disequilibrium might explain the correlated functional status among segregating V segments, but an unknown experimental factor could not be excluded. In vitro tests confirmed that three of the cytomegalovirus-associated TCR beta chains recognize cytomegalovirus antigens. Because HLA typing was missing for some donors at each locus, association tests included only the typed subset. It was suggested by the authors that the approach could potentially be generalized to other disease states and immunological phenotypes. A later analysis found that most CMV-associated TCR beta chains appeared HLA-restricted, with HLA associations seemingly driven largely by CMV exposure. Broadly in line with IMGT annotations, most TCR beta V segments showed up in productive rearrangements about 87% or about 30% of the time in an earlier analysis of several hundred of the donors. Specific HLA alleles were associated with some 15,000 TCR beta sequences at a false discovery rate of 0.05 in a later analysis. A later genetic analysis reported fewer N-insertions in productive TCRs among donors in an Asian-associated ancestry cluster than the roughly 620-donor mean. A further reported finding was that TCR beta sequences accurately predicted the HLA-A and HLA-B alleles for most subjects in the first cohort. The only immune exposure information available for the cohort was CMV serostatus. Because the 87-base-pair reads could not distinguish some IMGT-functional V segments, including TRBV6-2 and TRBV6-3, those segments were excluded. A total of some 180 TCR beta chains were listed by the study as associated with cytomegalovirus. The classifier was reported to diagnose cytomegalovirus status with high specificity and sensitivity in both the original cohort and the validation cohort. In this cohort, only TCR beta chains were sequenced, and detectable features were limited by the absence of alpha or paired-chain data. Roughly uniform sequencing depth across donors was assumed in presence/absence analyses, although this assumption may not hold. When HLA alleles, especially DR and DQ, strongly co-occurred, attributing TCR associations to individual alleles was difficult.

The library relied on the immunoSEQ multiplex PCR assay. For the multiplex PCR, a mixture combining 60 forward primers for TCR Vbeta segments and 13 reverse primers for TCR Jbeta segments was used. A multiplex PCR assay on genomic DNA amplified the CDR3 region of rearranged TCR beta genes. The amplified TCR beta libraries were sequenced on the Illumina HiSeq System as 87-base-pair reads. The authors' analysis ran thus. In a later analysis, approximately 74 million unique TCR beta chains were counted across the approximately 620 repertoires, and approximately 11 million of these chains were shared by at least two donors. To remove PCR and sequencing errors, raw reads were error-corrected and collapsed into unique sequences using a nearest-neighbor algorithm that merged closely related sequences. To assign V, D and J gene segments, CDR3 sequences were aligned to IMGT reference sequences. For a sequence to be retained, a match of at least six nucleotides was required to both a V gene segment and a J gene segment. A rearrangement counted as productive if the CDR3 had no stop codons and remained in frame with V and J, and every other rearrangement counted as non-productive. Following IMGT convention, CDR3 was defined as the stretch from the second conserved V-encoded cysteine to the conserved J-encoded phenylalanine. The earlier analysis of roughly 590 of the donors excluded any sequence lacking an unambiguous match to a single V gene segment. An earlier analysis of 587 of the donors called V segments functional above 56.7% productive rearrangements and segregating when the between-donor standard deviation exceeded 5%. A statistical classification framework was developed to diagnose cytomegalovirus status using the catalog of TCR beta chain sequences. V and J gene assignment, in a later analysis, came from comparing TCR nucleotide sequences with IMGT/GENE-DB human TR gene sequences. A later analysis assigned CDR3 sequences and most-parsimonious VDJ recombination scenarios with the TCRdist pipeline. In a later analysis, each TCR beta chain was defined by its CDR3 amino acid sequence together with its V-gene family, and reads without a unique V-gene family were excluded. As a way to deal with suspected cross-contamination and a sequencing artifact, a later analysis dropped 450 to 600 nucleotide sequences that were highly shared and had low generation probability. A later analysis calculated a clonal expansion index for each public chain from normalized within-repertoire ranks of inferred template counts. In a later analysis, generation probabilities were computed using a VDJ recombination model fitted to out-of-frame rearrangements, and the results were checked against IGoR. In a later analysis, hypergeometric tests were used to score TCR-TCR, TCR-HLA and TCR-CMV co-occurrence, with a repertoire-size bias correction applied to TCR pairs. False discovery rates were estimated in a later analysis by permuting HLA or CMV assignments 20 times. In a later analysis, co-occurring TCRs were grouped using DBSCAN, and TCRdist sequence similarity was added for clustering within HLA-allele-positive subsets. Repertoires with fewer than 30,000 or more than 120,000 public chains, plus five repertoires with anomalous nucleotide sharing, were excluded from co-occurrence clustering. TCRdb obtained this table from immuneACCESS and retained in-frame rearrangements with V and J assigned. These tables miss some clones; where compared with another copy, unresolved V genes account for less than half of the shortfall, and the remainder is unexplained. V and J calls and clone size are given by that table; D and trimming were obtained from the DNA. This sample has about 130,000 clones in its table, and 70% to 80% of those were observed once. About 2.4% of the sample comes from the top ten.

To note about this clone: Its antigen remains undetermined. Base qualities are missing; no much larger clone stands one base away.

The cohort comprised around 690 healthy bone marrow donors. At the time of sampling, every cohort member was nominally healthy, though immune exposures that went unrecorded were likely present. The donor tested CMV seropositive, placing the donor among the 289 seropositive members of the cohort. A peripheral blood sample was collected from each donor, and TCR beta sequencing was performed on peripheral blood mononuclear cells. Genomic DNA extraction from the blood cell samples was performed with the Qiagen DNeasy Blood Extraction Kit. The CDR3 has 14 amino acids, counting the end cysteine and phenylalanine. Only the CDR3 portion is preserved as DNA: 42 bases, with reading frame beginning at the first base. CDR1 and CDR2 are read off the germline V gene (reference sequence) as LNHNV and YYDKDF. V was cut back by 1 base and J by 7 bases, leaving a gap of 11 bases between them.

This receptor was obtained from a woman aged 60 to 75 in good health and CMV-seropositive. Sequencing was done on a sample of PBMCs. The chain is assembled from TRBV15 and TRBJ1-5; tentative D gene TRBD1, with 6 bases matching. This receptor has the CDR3 CATSRGPTGQPQHF. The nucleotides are TGTGCCACCAGCAGAGGCCCGACAGGCCAGCCCCAGCATTTT.